A selection of T cell receptor beta chains follows, all from one sample in a study of cytomegalovirus exposure and HLA in healthy donors. The method was immunoSEQ multiplex PCR; TCRdb's version includes in-frame clones alone and lacks a portion of them. The data show tens of thousands of clones, and the top ten clones hold approximately 5%. What was sequenced was PBMCs. Source of these receptors: a woman aged 40 to 50 in good health and CMV-seropositive. Each CDR3 is given with its conserved first and last residue. The order of the fields is J gene, D gene, V gene, CDR3 protein, CDR3 DNA. A D gene is named only where the DNA matches it firmly.

TRBJ2-7,TRBD2,TRBV29-1,CSVKVRLAGAYEQYF,TGCAGCGTGAAGGTCCGACTAGCGGGTGCCTACGAGCAGTACTTC
TRBJ1-2,TRBD1,TRBV27,CASRLDRVSYGYTF,TGTGCCAGCAGATTAGACAGGGTGAGCTATGGCTACACCTTC
TRBJ1-2,TRBD1,TRBV9,CASNRGYYGYTF,TGTGCCAGCAACAGGGGATACTATGGCTACACCTTC
TRBJ1-2,.,TRBV28,CASSLRGGIGYTF,TGTGCCAGCAGTTTAAGGGGGGGAATAGGCTACACCTTC
TRBJ2-3,TRBD2,TRBV28,CASSSLPFRTSGRTDTQYF,TGTGCCAGCAGTTCCCTCCCCTTCAGGACTAGCGGGCGCACAGATACGCAGTATTTT
TRBJ1-1,TRBD1,TRBV28,CASRDSGTGNTEAFF,TGTGCCAGCAGGGATTCCGGGACAGGGAACACTGAAGCTTTCTTT
TRBJ2-7,.,TRBV28,CASSSTLGGYEQYF,TGTGCCAGCAGTTCCACCCTGGGGGGCTACGAGCAGTACTTC
TRBJ1-5,.,TRBV19,CASCYDSQPQHF,TGTGCCAGCTGCTATGACTCCCAGCCCCAGCATTTT
TRBJ1-2,.,TRBV5-6,CASSLGQNYGYTF,TGTGCCAGCAGCTTGGGTCAAAACTATGGCTACACCTTC
TRBJ2-1,TRBD2,TRBV6-5,CASSYRLAGGPNEQFF,TGTGCCAGCAGTTACCGACTAGCGGGAGGGCCGAATGAGCAGTTCTTC
TRBJ2-6,.,TRBV9,CASSPTRGPSGANVLTF,TGTGCCAGCAGCCCGACCAGGGGTCCCTCTGGGGCCAACGTCCTGACTTTC
TRBJ2-7,TRBD2,TRBV23-1,CASSQSAGGPGGRSYEQYF,TGCGCCAGCAGTCAATCAGCGGGAGGGCCGGGTGGGAGATCCTACGAGCAGTACTTC
TRBJ2-1,.,TRBV30,CAWSKQHNDVWISYNEQFF,TGTGCCTGGAGTAAACAGCACAACGACGTGTGGATATCCTACAATGAGCAGTTCTTC
TRBJ1-3,.,TRBV5-8,CASSLRRVRSGNTIYF,TGTGCCAGCAGCTTGCGGAGAGTCCGCTCTGGAAACACCATATATTTT
TRBJ2-7,TRBD2,TRBV19,CASSILAGGFYEQYF,TGTGCCAGTAGTATCCTAGCGGGAGGGTTCTACGAGCAGTACTTC
TRBJ1-1,.,TRBV29-1,CSVEGRWLNTEAFF,TGCAGCGTTGAAGGGAGGTGGCTGAACACTGAAGCTTTCTTT
TRBJ2-5,.,TRBV19,CASSKLADQETQYF,TGTGCCAGTAGTAAATTGGCAGATCAAGAGACCCAGTACTTC
TRBJ2-1,.,TRBV7-3,CASSPLGYNEQFF,TGTGCCAGCAGCCCCCTCGGGTACAATGAGCAGTTCTTC
TRBJ1-2,TRBD1,TRBV9,CASNRGDYGYTF,TGTGCCAGCAACAGGGGAGACTATGGCTACACCTTC
TRBJ2-1,TRBD1,TRBV5-1,CASSSGQVRDEQFF,TGCGCCAGCAGCTCAGGACAGGTTCGGGATGAGCAGTTCTTC
TRBJ1-1,.,TRBV6-5,CASSYLTEQNTEAFF,TGTGCCAGCAGTTATCTTACAGAACAGAACACTGAAGCTTTCTTT
TRBJ1-6,TRBD1,TRBV9,CASSAGAGGGSPLHF,TGTGCCAGCAGCGCAGGAGCAGGGGGCGGTTCACCCCTCCACTTT
TRBJ1-2,.,TRBV2,CASSESPTGLYGYTF,TGTGCCAGCAGTGAATCCCCAACAGGCCTCTATGGCTACACCTTC
TRBJ2-1,.,TRBV28,CASGRGYNEQFF,TGTGCCAGCGGAAGGGGCTACAATGAGCAGTTCTTC
TRBJ2-1,.,TRBV7-8,CASSLVGGTHYNEQFF,TGTGCCAGCAGCTTAGTAGGAGGGACCCACTACAATGAGCAGTTCTTC
TRBJ2-7,.,TRBV10-1,CASSESVNSPYEQYF,TGCGCCAGCAGTGAGTCGGTAAACAGCCCCTACGAGCAGTACTTC
TRBJ1-3,.,TRBV28,CASRPDRIKPSSGNTIYF,TGTGCCAGCAGACCTGACAGAATTAAACCGTCCTCTGGAAACACCATATATTTT
TRBJ2-3,.,TRBV25-1,CASSGPGDTQYF,TGTGCCAGCAGTGGTCCCGGAGATACGCAGTATTTT
TRBJ1-4,.,TRBV7-9,CASSPSRSNEKLFF,TGTGCCAGCAGCCCGAGTCGGTCTAATGAAAAACTGTTTTTT
TRBJ1-3,.,TRBV4-1,CASSQVVGTRSGNTIYF,TGCGCCAGCAGCCAAGTCGTGGGGACAAGGTCTGGAAACACCATATATTTT
TRBJ1-5,TRBD1,TRBV2,CASSPGTGPNQPQHF,TGTGCCAGCAGCCCCGGGACAGGTCCCAATCAGCCCCAGCATTTT
TRBJ2-3,.,TRBV7-2,CASSLALAPDTQYF,TGTGCCAGCAGCTTGGCCCTAGCGCCAGATACGCAGTATTTT
TRBJ2-3,.,TRBV11-2,CASSYSRDTQYF,TGTGCCAGCAGCTACTCTAGAGATACGCAGTATTTT
TRBJ2-7,TRBD1,TRBV19,CASSRTGNAYEQYF,TGTGCCAGTAGTAGGACAGGGAATGCCTACGAGCAGTACTTC
TRBJ1-5,.,TRBV7-6,CASSPDSTYSNQPQHF,TGTGCCAGCAGCCCCGACAGCACTTATAGCAATCAGCCCCAGCATTTT
TRBJ1-2,TRBD1,TRBV5-5,CASSLGQGLDYGYTF,TGTGCCAGCAGCCTAGGACAGGGATTGGACTATGGCTACACCTTC
TRBJ1-1,.,TRBV5-1,CASSPGGGTEAFF,TGCGCCAGCAGCCCCGGGGGGGGCACTGAAGCTTTCTTT
TRBJ1-1,.,TRBV6-1,CASSEMGVAFF,TGTGCCAGCAGTGAAATGGGAGTGGCTTTCTTT
TRBJ2-7,TRBD1,TRBV6-6,CASSSGTGGLNEQYF,TGTGCCAGCAGTTCCGGGACAGGGGGCTTGAACGAGCAGTACTTC
TRBJ1-5,.,TRBV6-6,CASSRDTYSNQPQHF,TGTGCCAGCAGTCGGGACACATATAGCAATCAGCCCCAGCATTTT
TRBJ2-5,.,TRBV30,CAWSVSAGETQYF,TGTGCCTGGAGTGTTTCTGCGGGAGAGACCCAGTACTTC
TRBJ2-1,TRBD2,TRBV7-2,CASSLAPASGRYEQFF,TGTGCCAGCAGCTTAGCGCCGGCTAGCGGGAGATATGAGCAGTTCTTC
TRBJ2-1,TRBD2,TRBV30,CAWSSGTSGLPYNEQFF,TGTGCCTGGAGTTCTGGGACTAGCGGACTCCCCTACAATGAGCAGTTCTTC
TRBJ2-7,TRBD2,TRBV5-6,CASSPRGAGAYEQYF,TGTGCCAGCAGCCCCCGGGGAGCGGGAGCCTACGAGCAGTACTTC
TRBJ2-1,.,TRBV19,CASSIVGSDNEQFF,TGTGCCAGTAGTATAGTCGGGAGCGACAATGAGCAGTTCTTC
TRBJ1-5,.,TRBV19,CASTQIGSTDQPQHF,TGTGCCAGTACCCAAATAGGGTCGACAGATCAGCCCCAGCATTTT
TRBJ2-7,.,TRBV14,CASSPIGGYEQYF,TGTGCCAGCAGCCCAATAGGGGGCTACGAGCAGTACTTC
TRBJ2-7,TRBD1,TRBV29-1,CSGLGQGYEQYF,TGCAGCGGGTTGGGACAGGGCTACGAGCAGTACTTC
TRBJ1-2,TRBD1,TRBV4-2,CATQQGANYGYTF,TGTGCCACCCAACAGGGGGCTAACTATGGCTACACCTTC
TRBJ2-7,.,TRBV5-5,CASSLATYEQYF,TGTGCCAGCAGCTTGGCCACCTACGAGCAGTACTTC
TRBJ1-5,TRBD1,TRBV4-3,CASSQGTGSNQPQHF,TGCGCCAGCAGCCAAGGGACAGGGTCCAATCAGCCCCAGCATTTT
TRBJ1-3,TRBD1,TRBV18,CASSPRGQAGNTIYF,TGTGCCAGCTCACCACGGGGACAGGCTGGAAACACCATATATTTT
TRBJ2-7,.,TRBV6-5,CASSPGGYEQYF,TGTGCCAGCAGCCCTGGGGGGTACGAGCAGTACTTC
TRBJ2-5,TRBD1,TRBV5-6,CASSWDRGGETQYF,TGTGCCAGCAGCTGGGACAGGGGCGGCGAGACCCAGTACTTC